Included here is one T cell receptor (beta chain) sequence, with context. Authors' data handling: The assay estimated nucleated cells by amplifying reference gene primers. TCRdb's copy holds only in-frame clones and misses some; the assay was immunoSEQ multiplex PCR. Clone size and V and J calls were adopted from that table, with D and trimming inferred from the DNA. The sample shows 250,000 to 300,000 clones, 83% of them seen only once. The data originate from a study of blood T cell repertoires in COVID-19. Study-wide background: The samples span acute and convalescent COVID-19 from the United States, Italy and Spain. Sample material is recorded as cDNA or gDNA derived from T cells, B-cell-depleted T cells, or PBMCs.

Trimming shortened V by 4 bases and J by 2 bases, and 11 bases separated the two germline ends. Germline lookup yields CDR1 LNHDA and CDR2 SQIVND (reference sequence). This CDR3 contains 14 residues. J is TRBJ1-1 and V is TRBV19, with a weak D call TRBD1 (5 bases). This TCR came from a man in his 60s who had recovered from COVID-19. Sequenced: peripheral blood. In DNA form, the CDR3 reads TGTGCCAGTAGTACAGGGCTTCACAACACTGAAGCTTTCTTT. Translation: CASSTGLHNTEAFF.